This T cell receptor beta chain was found in a study of blood T cell repertoires in COVID-19. Per the original methods: For nucleated cells, counts were estimated from reference gene primer amplification. This table comes from immunoSEQ multiplex PCR, and its TCRdb copy is limited to in-frame clones, with some not included. The DNA was the basis for D and trimming; V, J and clone size are from that table. The data show some 390,000 clones, with around 90% seen just once and 2.5% to 3.5% held by the top ten. The CDR3 covers 16 residues. Germline loops: CDR1 SGDLS, CDR2 YYNGEE. V lost 3 bases, J lost 7 bases, and 11 bases stayed unmatched.

Material for sequencing was peripheral blood. This clonotype was obtained from a human donor in a cohort sampled during active COVID-19. V usage is TRBV9 and J usage is TRBJ2-1, with 9 positions matching TRBD2. In nucleotides, the CDR3 is TGTGCCAGCAGCGAGCCCCTTAGCGGGAGTCGTAATGAGCAGTTCTTC. Protein product: CASSEPLSGSRNEQFF. The entire variable domain, with the rest obtained from reference TRBV9 and TRBJ2-1, is as follows: DSGVTQTPKHLITATGQRVTLRCSPRSGDLSVYWYQQSLDQGLQFLIQYYNGEERAKGNILERFSAQQFPDLHSELNLSSLELGDSALYFCASSEPLSGSRNEQFFGPGTRLTVL.